This T cell receptor beta chain was sequenced in a study of blood T cell repertoires in COVID-19. Study details: The United States, Italy and Spain supplied acute and convalescent COVID-19 samples.

Authors' analysis steps: The assay estimated nucleated cells by amplifying reference gene primers. Measured with immunoSEQ multiplex PCR; TCRdb has only the in-frame clones, and not every one. D and trimming were read from the DNA, whereas the V and J calls and clone size are those reported in that table. The sample holds 100,000 or so clones; 90% to 95% are singletons and the top ten take more than 0.85%. The sequence was obtained from a man aged 60 to 75 with acute or convalescent COVID-19. Sequencing was done on a sample of peripheral blood.

CDR3 loop: CATSDLAGAGNEQFF. The CDR3 region has the DNA TGTGCCACCAGTGATTTGGCGGGGGCTGGCAATGAGCAGTTCTTC. The chain joins TRBV24-1 to TRBJ2-1, with a possible D match to TRBD2 (7 bases). V was trimmed by 0 bases and J by 6 bases, leaving 11 bases between them. Germline V gene lookup returns CDR1 KGHDR and CDR2 SFDVKD. The CDR3 is 15 residues long.